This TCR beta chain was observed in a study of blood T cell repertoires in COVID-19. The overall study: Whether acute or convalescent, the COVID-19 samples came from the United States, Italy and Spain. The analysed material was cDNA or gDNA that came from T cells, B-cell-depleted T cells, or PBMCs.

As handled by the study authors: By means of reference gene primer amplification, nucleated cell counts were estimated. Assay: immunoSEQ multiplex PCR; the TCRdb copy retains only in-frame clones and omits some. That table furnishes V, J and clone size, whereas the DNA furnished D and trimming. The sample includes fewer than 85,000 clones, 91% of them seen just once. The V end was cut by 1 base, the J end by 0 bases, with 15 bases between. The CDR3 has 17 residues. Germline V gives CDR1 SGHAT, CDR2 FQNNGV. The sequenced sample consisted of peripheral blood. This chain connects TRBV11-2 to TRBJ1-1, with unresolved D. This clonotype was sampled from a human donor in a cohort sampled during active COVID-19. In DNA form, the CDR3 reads TGTGCCAGCAGCTTAGCCCCCGGACTACCGGTGAACACTGAAGCTTTCTTT. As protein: CASSLAPGLPVNTEAFF.